Following are 7 T cell receptor beta chains from one sample sequenced in a study of regulatory T cells in long-lasting Graves disease. The time point: persistent/refractory GD, antithyroid drugs over 5 years with positive TRAb. The TCR library used RNA extracted from PBMCs. Construction of TCR beta libraries relied on iRepertoire HTBI primers and on Arm-PCR targeting CDR3 regions. TCRdb recomputed calls from the multiplex PCR reads with MiXCR, one row per CDR3 protein. The sample lists 650,000 to 700,000 distinct CDR3 sequences; 30% were seen once. The sample in question was peripheral blood mononuclear cells (PBMCs), obtained when the disease was refractory, from a patient treated with antithyroid drugs. These receptors all stem from a female donor with Graves disease.

CDR3 DNA sequence: TGCGCCAGCAGCCAACAACGGACGTACGAAGCTTTCTTT. It codes for CASSQQRTYEAFF. The chain employs TRBV4-1 and TRBJ1-1; D gene uncertain. Trimming removed 2 bases at V and 8 bases at J, with 12 bases between. There are 13 residues in the CDR3. The germline V gene has CDR1 MGHRA and CDR2 YSYEKL.

This clonotype was found a few times. The chain carries TRBV6-1 and TRBJ2-1, with TRBD2 identical over 11 bases. This CDR3 is built from 15 residues. Germline V gene sequence: CDR1 MNHNS, CDR2 SASEGT. V lost 6 bases to trimming and J lost 4 bases; unmatched junction nucleotides: 5. DNA of the CDR3: TGTGCCAGCAGGGGACTAGCGGTCAATTACAATGAGCAGTTCTTC. It translates to CASRGLAVNYNEQFF.

This chain uses TRBV20-1 with TRBJ2-7, with D unresolved. Trimming removed 2 bases at V and 0 bases at J, with 14 bases between. CDR1 and CDR2 (germline): DFQATT, SNEGSKA (reference sequence). The CDR3 totals 15 residues. CDR3: CSARFDSKSSYEQYF. The CDR3 nucleotides are TGCAGTGCTAGATTCGACTCGAAGAGCTCCTACGAGCAGTACTTC.

A few counts support this clonotype. The chain joins TRBV20-1 to TRBJ1-1; no definite D call. Germline V gene lookup returns CDR1 DFQATT and CDR2 SNEGSKA (reference sequence). V lost 6 bases to trimming and J lost 3 bases, with 17 bases between them. There are 14 residues in the CDR3. In DNA, the CDR3 is TGCAGTGCCAACGACGGGGTAAGGGACACTGAAGCTTTCTTT. The encoded protein is CSANDGVRDTEAFF.

The chain recombines TRBV11-2 with TRBJ2-5; the match to TRBD2 covers 7 bases. From germline, CDR1 is SGHAT and CDR2 FQNNGV. J gave up 0 bases and V 1 base, and 8 bases lay outside the gene matches. This CDR3 contains 17 residues. DNA for the CDR3: TGTGCCAGCAGCTTAGCGAGAAGCGGGGCCTACCAAGAGACCCAGTACTTC. It encodes CASSLARSGAYQETQYF.

The chain recombines TRBV7-9 with TRBJ2-2; D uncertain. The V and J ends lost 4 bases and 4 bases respectively, with 10 bases between them. This CDR3 is 14 amino acids long. CDR1 is SEHNR and CDR2 is FQNEAQ in the germline V gene (reference sequence). CDR3 DNA sequence: TGTGCCAGCAGCTCTTACATTTCCACCGGGGAGCTGTTTTTT. Amino acid sequence: CASSSYISTGELFF.

Only a few counts were recorded for this clonotype. V and J are TRBV12-3 or TRBV12-4 and TRBJ2-7, with TRBD2 matching over 10 bases. V lost 6 bases and J lost 7; bases outside the gene matches: 15. The CDR3 totals 16 residues. The CDR3: CASSPGRASGRGEQYF. In DNA form, the CDR3 reads TGTGCCAGCAGCCCCGGGAGGGCTAGCGGGAGAGGGGAGCAGTACTTC.